Listed below are T cell receptor beta chains from one sample, sequenced in a study of beta chain features in type 1 diabetes. Using immunoSEQ multiplex PCR, the repertoire was profiled, and TCRdb retains in-frame clones only, with some absent. Of about 120,000 clones in the sample, about 17% are singletons; the top ten hold 2% to 2.5%. The source material was central memory CD4+ T cells from blood. The receptors shown here come from a man in his thirties or forties with type 1 diabetes. Each CDR3 is given with its conserved first and last residue. The D gene is left open where the match is weak. Some rows have no size entry. The others give once, few or many, or a class for an expanded clone.

TRBV4-3,TRBD2,TRBJ2-1,few,TGCGCCAGCAGCCAAGATCAGGGCCTAGCGGGGGGGCGCAGGGTCTTC,CASSQDQGLAGGRRVF
TRBV7-9,-,TRBJ2-5,few,TGTGCCAGCAGCAACCGGGGTAGCGGTCGGGAGACCCAGTACTTC,CASSNRGSGRETQYF
TRBV5-4,TRBD1,TRBJ2-4,many,TGTGCCAGCAGCCCCGGACAGGGCCTAGCCAAAAACATTCAGTACTTC,CASSPGQGLAKNIQYF
TRBV9,-,TRBJ2-1,-,TGTGCCAGCAGCGTAGCTGAAGACCCTTCGTACAATGAGCAGTTCTTC,CASSVAEDPSYNEQFF
TRBV9,TRBD2,TRBJ2-3,-,TGTGCCAGCAGCGATAGCGGGGGGGCAACAGATACGCAGTATTTT,CASSDSGGATDTQYF
TRBV10-3,-,TRBJ2-5,-,TGTGCCATCAGTGAGGCGGGGCGGCAAGAGACCCAGTACTTC,CAISEAGRQETQYF
TRBV7-6,-,TRBJ2-3,-,TGTGCCAGCACCTTTGCAGATACGCAGTATTTT,CASTFADTQYF
TRBV7-2,TRBD2,TRBJ2-3,many,TGTGCCAGCAGCTTAGCCATAGCGGGGTACACAGATACGCAGTATTTT,CASSLAIAGYTDTQYF
TRBV29-1,TRBD1,TRBJ2-1,few,TGCAGCGTTAGTCAGGGGGCGACCTACAATGAGCAGTTCTTC,CSVSQGATYNEQFF
TRBV10-3,-,TRBJ2-5,-,TGTGCCATCAGTGAGTCTCGGATATCTCAAGAGACCCAGTACTTC,CAISESRISQETQYF
TRBV5-6,TRBD1,TRBJ2-3,-,TGTGCCAGCAGCTTCCGCCGTACAGGGGACACAGATACGCAGTATTTT,CASSFRRTGDTDTQYF
TRBV7-2,-,TRBJ2-3,few,TGTGCCAGCAGCTTAACCGCAGTGAGGCCAGATACGCAGTATTTT,CASSLTAVRPDTQYF
TRBV6-5,-,TRBJ2-3,-,TGTGCCAGCAGTTTCCAGCGGGCGTCCACAGATACGCAGTATTTT,CASSFQRASTDTQYF
TRBV4-3,-,TRBJ1-4,-,TGCGCCAGCAGCCAAGATTTCGGGATTAATGAAAAACTGTTTTTT,CASSQDFGINEKLFF
TRBV14,-,TRBJ2-1,few,TGTGCCAGCAGCCCTAAAGACACATTCTACAATGAGCAGTTCTTC,CASSPKDTFYNEQFF
TRBV7-3,TRBD2,TRBJ2-1,few,TGTGCCAGCAGCCCCGGGACTAGCGGTAACAATGAGCAGTTCTTC,CASSPGTSGNNEQFF
TRBV10-3,-,TRBJ2-7,many,TGTGCCATCAGGGGTACAGGGTCCAACAACGAGCAGTACTTC,CAIRGTGSNNEQYF
TRBV6-4,TRBD1,TRBJ2-1,-,TGTGCCAGCAGTGACGGTCAGGGGGCTAATGAGCAGTTCTTC,CASSDGQGANEQFF
TRBV29-1,-,TRBJ2-3,few,TGCAGCGTCCGCGGGATAACCACAGATACGCAGTATTTT,CSVRGITTDTQYF
TRBV7-8,-,TRBJ2-3,-,TGTGCCAGCACCTCTCCGGGGCTTAGCACAGATACGCAGTATTTT,CASTSPGLSTDTQYF
TRBV11-2,-,TRBJ1-2,-,TGTGCCAGCAGTTTACAGGGTACGGTGAACTATGGCTACACCTTC,CASSLQGTVNYGYTF
TRBV4-3,-,TRBJ1-1,few,TGCGCCAGCAGCCGCGCGGGGACTGCCAACACTGAAGCTTTCTTT,CASSRAGTANTEAFF
TRBV7-2,TRBD1,TRBJ2-2,few,TGTGCCAGCAGCTTAGGCGGACAGGGATCTAGCGGGGAGCTGTTTTTT,CASSLGGQGSSGELFF
TRBV18,-,TRBJ1-1,few,TGTGCCAGCTCTCCCCGTGGACCCCAGGAGAGCACTGAAGCTTTCTTT,CASSPRGPQESTEAFF
TRBV9,-,TRBJ1-2,once,TGTGCCAGCAGCGTAGATCAGGGATATGGCTACACCTTC,CASSVDQGYGYTF
TRBV7-8,-,TRBJ2-5,-,TGTGCCAGTACAACAGGGATGAGGGAGACCCAGTACTTC,CASTTGMRETQYF
TRBV7-9,-,TRBJ1-4,few,TGTGCCAGCAGCTTTTACGGGCTTGCAACTAATGAAAAACTGTTTTTT,CASSFYGLATNEKLFF
TRBV6-5,TRBD1,TRBJ2-1,few,TGTGCCAGCAGATACAGGGGACCCTACAATGAGCAGTTCTTC,CASRYRGPYNEQFF
TRBV29-1,TRBD1,TRBJ2-1,few,TGCAGCGTTGAGGACAGGGGCACCTACAATGAGCAGTTCTTC,CSVEDRGTYNEQFF
TRBV4-3,TRBD2,TRBJ2-1,-,TGCGCCAGCAGCTTACGACTAGCCAGTGAGCAGTTCTTC,CASSLRLASEQFF
TRBV4-3,-,TRBJ1-2,few,TGCGCCAGCAGCCACGAATTACAGAGAAACTATGGCTACACCTTC,CASSHELQRNYGYTF
TRBV6-6,-,TRBJ2-5,few,TGTGCCAGCAGAGTCGAGAATGCAGAGACCCAGTACTTC,CASRVENAETQYF
TRBV5-6,TRBD1,TRBJ2-2,-,TGTGCCAGCAGCTTAGACAGGGGGACCGGGGAGCTGTTTTTT,CASSLDRGTGELFF
TRBV7-2,TRBD2,TRBJ2-1,-,TGTGCCAGCAGCTCGACTAGCGGGGTAAGGAATGAGCAGTTCTTC,CASSSTSGVRNEQFF
TRBV9,TRBD1,TRBJ2-3,-,TGTGCCAGCAGCGTAGCAGGGGGACGGACAGATACGCAGTATTTT,CASSVAGGRTDTQYF
TRBV29-1,TRBD1,TRBJ2-7,-,TGCAGCGCCACAAGGGACAGAACCTACGAGCAGTACTTC,CSATRDRTYEQYF
TRBV7-9,-,TRBJ1-2,few,TGTGCCAGCAGCGTTCAAGGGGGTGCGTATGGCTACACCTTC,CASSVQGGAYGYTF
TRBV4-3,TRBD2,TRBJ2-1,many,TGCGCCAGCAGCCTCGGGACTAACCGCCCCCTTGAGCAGTTCTTC,CASSLGTNRPLEQFF
TRBV11-3,TRBD1,TRBJ2-1,once,TGTGCCAGCAGCCAATCACAGGGGTACGGGTACAATGAGCAGTTCTTC,CASSQSQGYGYNEQFF
TRBV7-2,TRBD1,TRBJ2-5,-,TGTGCCAGTTCGAGACAGGGCGGAGAGACCCAGTACTTC,CASSRQGGETQYF
TRBV5-8,TRBD1,TRBJ2-2,few,TGTGCCAGCAGCTCAAGACAGGGGGCGAGTACCGGGGAGCTGTTTTTT,CASSSRQGASTGELFF
TRBV7-2,-,TRBJ2-1,few,TGTGCCAGCAGCTTAGGTTACATAGAGTTCAATGAGCAGTTCTTC,CASSLGYIEFNEQFF
TRBV11-3,-,TRBJ1-6,-,TGTGCCAGCAGCTGGGGGGGCGTTAATTCACCCCTCCACTTT,CASSWGGVNSPLHF
TRBV27,-,TRBJ2-6,few,TGTGCCAGCAGGAGCAGCCGGCGCTCTGGGGCCAACGTCCTGACTTTC,CASRSSRRSGANVLTF
TRBV30,-,TRBJ1-4,-,TGTGCCTGGAGTTCTGGACAGCGACAAAAACTGTTTTTT,CAWSSGQRQKLFF